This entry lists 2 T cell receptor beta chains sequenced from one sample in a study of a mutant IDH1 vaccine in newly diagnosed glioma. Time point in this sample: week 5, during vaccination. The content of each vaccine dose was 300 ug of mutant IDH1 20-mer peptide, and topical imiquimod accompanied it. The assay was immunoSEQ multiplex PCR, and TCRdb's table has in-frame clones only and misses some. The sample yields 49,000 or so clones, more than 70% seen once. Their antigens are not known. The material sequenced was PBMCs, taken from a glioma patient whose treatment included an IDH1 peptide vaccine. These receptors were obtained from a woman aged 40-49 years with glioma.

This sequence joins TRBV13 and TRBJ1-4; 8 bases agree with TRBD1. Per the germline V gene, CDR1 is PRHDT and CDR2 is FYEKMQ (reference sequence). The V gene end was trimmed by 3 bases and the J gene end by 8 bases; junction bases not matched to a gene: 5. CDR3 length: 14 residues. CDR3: CASSFYRGDEKLFF. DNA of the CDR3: TGTGCCAGCAGCTTTTACAGGGGGGACGAAAAACTGTTTTTT. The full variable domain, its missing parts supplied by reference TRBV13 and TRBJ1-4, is AAGVIQSPRHLIKEKRETATLKCYPIPRHDTVYWYQQGPGQDPQFLISFYEKMQSDKGSIPDRFSAQQFSDYHSELNMSSLELGDSALYFCASSFYRGDEKLFFGSGTQLSVL.

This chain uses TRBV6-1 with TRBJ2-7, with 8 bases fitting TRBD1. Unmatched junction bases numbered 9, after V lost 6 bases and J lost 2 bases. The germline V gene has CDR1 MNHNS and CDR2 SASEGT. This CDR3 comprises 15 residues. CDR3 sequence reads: CASSAIDRGPYEQYF. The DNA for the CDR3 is TGTGCCAGCAGCGCCATTGACAGGGGTCCCTACGAGCAGTACTTC.